The 2 T cell receptor beta chains in this list originate from one sample, sequenced in a study of T-cell reconstitution after alpha-beta-depleted transplantation in children. The authors prepared the TCRbeta library with unique molecular identifiers. TCRdb passed the PCR reads through MiXCR, listing each CDR3 protein once. The profile shows about 460,000 distinct CDR3 sequences, over 9.5% of them singletons. The material sequenced was PBMCs, taken before TCRalphabeta/CD19-depleted stem cell transplant. These receptors originate from a child aged 2-15 years with inherited bone marrow failure, due to receive a stem cell transplant.

The rearrangement joins TRBV18 to TRBJ2-7, with 12 positions matching TRBD2. V lost 3 bases to trimming and J lost 5 bases; unmatched junction nucleotides: 5. CDR1 is KGHSH and CDR2 is LQKENI in the germline V gene. The CDR3 has 15 amino acids. CDR3 residues: CASSPRTSGINEQYF. The CDR3, as DNA: TGTGCCAGCTCACCGAGGACTAGCGGGATCAACGAGCAGTACTTC.

Many counts were recorded for this clonotype. This chain connects TRBV20-1 to TRBJ2-7; 9 bases match TRBD2. CDR3 length: 14 amino acids. Germline lookup yields CDR1 DFQATT and CDR2 SNEGSKA (reference sequence). The V gene end was trimmed by 2 bases and the J gene end by 5 bases; junction bases not matched to a gene: 7. This CDR3 is CSARPAGGPHEQYF. The CDR3 DNA follows: TGCAGTGCTAGACCGGCGGGAGGGCCCCACGAGCAGTACTTC.